One sample yielded the 16 T cell receptor beta chains listed below, sequenced in a study of CD8 T cells in Susac syndrome. RNA, at about 0.5 to 1 ug, was reverse transcribed with random hexamers. Each CDR3 protein is one row after TCRdb ran MiXCR on the immunoSEQ multiplex PCR reads. This table has 90,000 to 150,000 distinct CDR3 sequences, just under 95% appearing once. Input material: CD8+ T cells from PBMCs. The receptor source for this set is a human donor in good health.

This rearrangement joins TRBV4-1 to TRBJ2-7; 7 bases are a match to TRBD1. The CDR3 has 14 amino acids. Trimming took 5 bases from V and 3 from J; bases not matched to a gene: 7. Germline loops: CDR1 MGHRA, CDR2 YSYEKL. CDR3 nucleotides: TGCGCCAGCAGCACTTGGACAGGCTTCTACGAGCAGTACTTC. It specifies CASSTWTGFYEQYF.

The gene calls are TRBV20-1 and TRBJ2-2; the D gene is possibly TRBD1 (6 bases). This CDR3 is built from 14 residues. With 5 bases removed from V and 3 bases from J, the gap between germline ends came to 13 bases. Germline CDR1 DFQATT, CDR2 SNEGSKA (reference sequence). DNA of the CDR3: TGCAGTGCTGTGCTGGGGGCCGACACCGGGGAGCTGTTTTTT. Its translation: CSAVLGADTGELFF.

CDR3 protein: CSVEVLGQGRETQYF. In nucleotides, the CDR3 is TGCAGCGTTGAAGTACTAGGACAGGGGAGAGAGACCCAGTACTTC. This rearrangement joins TRBV29-1 to TRBJ2-5, with 9 bases identical to TRBD1. V lost 1 base, J lost 4 bases, and 7 bases stayed unmatched. Germline CDR1 is SQVTM and CDR2 is ANQGSEA. This CDR3 comprises 15 residues.

This rearrangement joins TRBV13 to TRBJ2-1, with TRBD2 identical over 9 bases. CDR1 is PRHDT, CDR2 FYEKMQ, per germline (reference sequence). V was clipped by 4 bases and J by 9 bases; unmatched bases: 19. The CDR3 is 18 residues long. The CDR3 sequence: CASSSPRFRTSERSEQFF. CDR3 nucleotide sequence: TGTGCCAGCAGCTCCCCTCGGTTCAGGACTAGCGAGAGAAGTGAGCAGTTCTTC. Variable domain in full (rest from reference TRBV13 and TRBJ2-1): AAGVIQSPRHLIKEKRETATLKCYPIPRHDTVYWYQQGPGQDPQFLISFYEKMQSDKGSIPDRFSAQQFSDYHSELNMSSLELGDSALYFCASSSPRFRTSERSEQFFGPGTRLTVL.

The V and J genes are TRBV4-2 and TRBJ2-3; D not resolved. CDR3 length equals 14 residues. Germline V gene lookup returns CDR1 LGHNA and CDR2 YNFKEQ. The ends were cut back, 3 bases at V and 3 bases at J, with 10 bases in the middle. This chain's CDR3 is CASSQMTSTDTQYF. Here the CDR3 DNA reads TGTGCCAGCAGCCAGATGACTTCGACAGATACGCAGTATTTT.

The chain combines TRBV18 with TRBJ1-1; D possibly corresponds to TRBD1 (5 bases). The CDR3 contains 15 residues. Germline lookup yields CDR1 KGHSH and CDR2 LQKENI. The V gene lost 3 bases and the J gene lost 1 base, with 12 bases spanning the gap. The CDR3 nucleotides are TGTGCCAGCTCACCGGGGCTTTTAGGGAACACTGAAGCTTTCTTT. This encodes CASSPGLLGNTEAFF.

This chain uses TRBV4-3 with TRBJ2-1, with 9 nucleotides matching TRBD1. There are 16 residues in the CDR3. V shed 3 bases, J shed 5 bases, and the junction held 8 bases outside the gene matches. CDR1 and CDR2 (germline): LGHNA, YSLEER. The CDR3 sequence is CASSHLTGGLDNEQFF. In DNA, the CDR3 is TGCGCCAGCAGCCACCTGACAGGGGGTCTCGACAATGAGCAGTTCTTC.

This chain connects TRBV19 to TRBJ1-6; D remains unclear. V lost 5 bases and J lost 13, with 12 bases in between. The CDR3 runs to 12 residues. CDR1 is LNHDA, CDR2 SQIVND, per germline (reference sequence). Written as DNA, the CDR3 is TGTGCCAGTAGTGAGGAAAAAGCGCCCCTCCACTTT. Its translation is CASSEEKAPLHF.

This clonotype appeared a single time. The chain has TRBV20-1 and TRBJ1-5, with D unclear. This CDR3 is built from 15 residues. Trimming took 2 bases from V and 3 from J, leaving 14 bases between them. Per the germline V gene, CDR1 is DFQATT and CDR2 is SNEGSKA (reference sequence). CDR3 region: CSARIGNEYNQPQHF. The CDR3, as DNA: TGCAGTGCTAGAATCGGGAATGAATACAATCAGCCCCAGCATTTT.

This chain links TRBV15 with TRBJ1-2; D ambiguous. The germline CDR1 and CDR2 sequences are LNHNV and YYDKDF (reference sequence). The CDR3 extends over 13 amino acids. Trimming removed 0 bases from V and 8 bases from J, with 10 bases in between. The CDR3 coding sequence is TGTGCCACCAGCAGAGATGAGGCGGGGGGCTACACCTTC. As protein: CATSRDEAGGYTF.

The CDR3 region has the DNA TGTGCCTGGGTCCTAGCGTCGTCCTACAATGAGCAGTTCTTC. Translating gives CAWVLASSYNEQFF. The chain uses TRBV30 and TRBJ2-1, with D tentatively TRBD2 (6 bases). Trimming cost V 5 bases and J 1 base, with 12 bases left between them. The germline gives CDR1 GTSNPN, CDR2 SVGIG (reference sequence). This CDR3 spans 14 amino acids.

This clonotype was picked up one time. The chain couples TRBV7-2 to TRBJ2-1; 8 bases agree with TRBD2. This CDR3 is 13 amino acids long. The trim removed 5 bases at V and 10 bases at J, leaving 7 bases unmatched. From germline, CDR1 is SGHTA and CDR2 FQGNSA. This CDR3 reads CASSPEGGGEQFF. In nucleotides, the CDR3 is TGTGCCAGCAGCCCCGAGGGCGGGGGGGAGCAGTTCTTC.

This clonotype was detected once. The V gene is TRBV7-2, the J gene TRBJ2-1; unclear D gene. Trimming pared 5 bases from V and 3 bases from J, leaving 8 bases between. CDR3 length: 13 residues. Germline V gene sequence: CDR1 SGHTA, CDR2 FQGNSA. The CDR3 coding sequence is TGTGCCAGCAGCAGGACGGACTACAATGAGCAGTTCTTC. This encodes CASSRTDYNEQFF.

The chain's CDR3 is CASSSHAGGGGYEQYF. DNA of the CDR3: TGTGCCAGCAGTTCCCACGCAGGAGGAGGTGGGTACGAGCAGTACTTC. This chain uses TRBV6-2 or TRBV6-3 with TRBJ2-7; a possible D gene is TRBD2 (5 bases). Germline CDR1 is MNHEY and CDR2 is SVGEGT. This CDR3 comprises 16 residues. The V and J ends lost 4 bases and 4 bases respectively, with 20 bases between them.

The table lists this clonotype with a few counts. The chain joins TRBV6-6 to TRBJ2-7; D remains unclear. Germline V gene data show CDR1 as MNHNY and CDR2 as SVGAGI (reference sequence). This CDR3 is built from 14 residues. The V gene lost 2 bases and the J gene lost 0 bases, with 8 bases spanning the gap. The CDR3 coding sequence is TGTGCCAGCAGTTACCTCATGCTCTCCTACGAGCAGTACTTC. This sequence encodes CASSYLMLSYEQYF.

This clonotype was seen a handful of times. This rearrangement joins TRBV13 to TRBJ1-6; 9 bases map to TRBD1. Germline CDR1 reads PRHDT; CDR2 reads FYEKMQ (reference sequence). Trimming cost V 0 bases and J 7 bases; bases outside gene matches: 1. The CDR3 loop spans 15 amino acids. Written as DNA, the CDR3 is TGTGCCAGCAGCTTAGGCACAGGGGGCAATTCACCCCTCCACTTT. It specifies CASSLGTGGNSPLHF. The whole variable domain, remainder taken from reference TRBV13 and TRBJ1-6, is AAGVIQSPRHLIKEKRETATLKCYPIPRHDTVYWYQQGPGQDPQFLISFYEKMQSDKGSIPDRFSAQQFSDYHSELNMSSLELGDSALYFCASSLGTGGNSPLHFGNGTRLTVT.